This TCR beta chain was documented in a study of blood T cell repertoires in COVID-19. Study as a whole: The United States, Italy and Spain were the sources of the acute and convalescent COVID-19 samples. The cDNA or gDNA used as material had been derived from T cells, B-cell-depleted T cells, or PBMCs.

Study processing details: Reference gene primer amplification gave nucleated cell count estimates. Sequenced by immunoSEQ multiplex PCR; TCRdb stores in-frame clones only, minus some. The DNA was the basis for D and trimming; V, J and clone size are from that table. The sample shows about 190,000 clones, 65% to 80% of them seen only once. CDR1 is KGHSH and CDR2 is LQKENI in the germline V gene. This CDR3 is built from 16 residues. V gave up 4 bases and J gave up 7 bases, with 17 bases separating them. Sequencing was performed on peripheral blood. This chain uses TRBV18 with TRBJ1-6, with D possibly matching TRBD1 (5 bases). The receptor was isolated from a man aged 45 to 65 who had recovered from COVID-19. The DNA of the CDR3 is TGTGCCAGCTCACTTGACGCCTGGGGGAGGAATTCACCCCTCCACTTT. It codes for CASSLDAWGRNSPLHF.